The 2 T cell receptor beta chains listed next were all sequenced from one sample in a study of sequential checkpoint blockade in melanoma. Treatment noted: randomized to nivolumab then ipilimumab (arm A) or the reverse (arm B). Repertoires were generated with immunoSEQ multiplex PCR, while TCRdb's copy carries only in-frame clones and drops some. The sample contains around 6,000 clones, roughly 50% of which appear only once. The sequencing used CD8+ T cells sorted from blood (inferred from file names), collected from a patient given nivolumab and ipilimumab in sequence. The receptors originated from a human patient with melanoma. Some clones in this sample may be carry-over from other donors' samples.

A note on this clone: This likely stems from a read error, as it lies one base from a far larger clone. The chain recombines TRBV5-6 with TRBJ1-5, with TRBD1 as a possible D gene (5 bases). The germline gives CDR1 SGHDT, CDR2 YYEEEE. This CDR3 contains 13 residues. Between the trimmed V and J ends, which lost 2 bases and 5 bases, there was a span of 8 bases. CDR3 protein: CASSFEGDQPQHF. For the CDR3, the DNA is TGTGCCAGCAGCTTTGAAGGGGATCAGCCCCAGCATTTT.

This sequence joins TRBV7-2 and TRBJ1-1; TRBD1 aligns across 7 bases. This CDR3 region has 17 residues. V gave up 1 base and J gave up 2 bases; unmatched junction bases: 10. Germline CDR1 reads SGHTA; CDR2 reads FQGNSA. CDR3 residues: CASSLDSFGTANTEAFF. In DNA, the CDR3 is TGTGCCAGCAGCTTAGATTCTTTTGGGACAGCTAACACTGAAGCTTTCTTT.